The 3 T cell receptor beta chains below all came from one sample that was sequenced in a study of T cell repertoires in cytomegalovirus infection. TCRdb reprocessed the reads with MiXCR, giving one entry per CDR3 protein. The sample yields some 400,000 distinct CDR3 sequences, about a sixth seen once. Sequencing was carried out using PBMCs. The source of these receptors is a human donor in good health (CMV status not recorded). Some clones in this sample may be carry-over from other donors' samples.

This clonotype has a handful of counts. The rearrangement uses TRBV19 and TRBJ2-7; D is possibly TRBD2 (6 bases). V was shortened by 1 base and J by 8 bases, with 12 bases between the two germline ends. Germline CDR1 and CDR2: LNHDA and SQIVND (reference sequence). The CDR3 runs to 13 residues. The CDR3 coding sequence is TGTGCCAGTAGTATAGGGGAGGCGGAGAAGCAGTACTTC. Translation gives CASSIGEAEKQYF.

CDR3 residues: CSASSLDQRAYNEQFF. CDR3 nucleotide sequence: TGCAGTGCCTCCTCGTTGGATCAGCGGGCCTACAATGAGCAGTTCTTC. The gene calls are TRBV20-1 and TRBJ2-1; TRBD2 is a possible D gene (6 bases). CDR1 and CDR2 (germline): DFQATT, SNEGSKA (reference sequence). The germline V and J ends were trimmed by 6 bases and 2 bases, with 20 bases remaining between them. This CDR3 spans 16 amino acids.

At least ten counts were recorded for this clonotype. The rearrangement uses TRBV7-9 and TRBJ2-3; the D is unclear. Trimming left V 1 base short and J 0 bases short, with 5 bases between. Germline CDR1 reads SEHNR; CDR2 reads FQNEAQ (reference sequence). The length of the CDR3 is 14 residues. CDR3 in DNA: TGTGCCAGCAGCTTAGGCTATAGCACAGATACGCAGTATTTT. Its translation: CASSLGYSTDTQYF.